Reported below is one T cell receptor beta chain. Its cognate antigen is unknown. The source of the sample is a study of graft-versus-host responses after intestinal transplantation. Trimming cost V 0 bases and J 3 bases, with 11 bases left between them. The CDR3 runs to 15 residues. CDR1 is SEHNR, CDR2 FQNEAQ, per germline (reference sequence). Some clones are missing from TCRdb's copy, which holds only in-frame ones; the method was immunoSEQ multiplex PCR. The sample holds around 36,000 clones, 90% to 95% seen once. This clonotype originated in a human donor who was the organ donor for an intestinal transplant. The chain couples TRBV7-9 to TRBJ1-1; D is perhaps TRBD1 (6 bases). The specimen was unstimulated CD8+ T cells sorted from spleen or lymph node cells, collected before transplant. The CDR3 reads CASSLARGADTEAFF. CDR3 nucleotides: TGTGCCAGCAGCTTAGCTCGGGGGGCGGACACTGAAGCTTTCTTT. The variable domain in full, with the rest retrieved from reference TRBV7-9 and TRBJ1-1, is DTGVSQNPRHKITKRGQNVTFRCDPISEHNRLYWYRQTLGQGPEFLTYFQNEAQLEKSRLLSDRFSAERPKGSFSTLEIQRTEQGDSAMYLCASSLARGADTEAFFGQGTRLTVV.